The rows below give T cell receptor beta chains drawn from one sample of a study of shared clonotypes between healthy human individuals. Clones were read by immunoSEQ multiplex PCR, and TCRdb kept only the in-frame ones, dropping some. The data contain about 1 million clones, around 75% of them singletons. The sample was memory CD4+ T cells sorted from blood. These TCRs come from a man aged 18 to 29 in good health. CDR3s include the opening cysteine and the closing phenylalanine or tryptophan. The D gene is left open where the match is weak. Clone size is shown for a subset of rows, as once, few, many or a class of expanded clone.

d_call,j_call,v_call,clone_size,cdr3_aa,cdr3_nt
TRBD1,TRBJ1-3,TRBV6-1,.,CASRDRGRGGNTIYF,TGTGCCAGCCGGGACAGGGGGCGAGGAGGAAACACCATATATTTT
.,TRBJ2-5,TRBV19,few,CASSAGSQETQYF,TGTGCCAGTAGTGCCGGGAGTCAAGAGACCCAGTACTTC
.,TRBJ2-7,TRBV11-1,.,CASSTAGAAGEQYF,TGTGCCAGCAGCACGGCCGGGGCGGCAGGGGAGCAGTACTTC
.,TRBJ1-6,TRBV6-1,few,CASQGYYNSPLHF,TGTGCCAGCCAGGGGTACTATAATTCACCCCTCCACTTT
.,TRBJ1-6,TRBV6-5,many,CASSLGFQDSPLHF,TGTGCCAGCAGCCTAGGGTTTCAGGATTCACCCCTCCACTTT
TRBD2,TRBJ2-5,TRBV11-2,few,CASSRSLAGETQYF,TGTGCCAGCAGCCGTTCTCTAGCGGGAGAGACCCAGTACTTC
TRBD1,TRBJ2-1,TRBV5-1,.,CASSSTGATYNEQFF,TGCGCCAGCAGCTCCACAGGGGCGACCTACAATGAGCAGTTCTTC
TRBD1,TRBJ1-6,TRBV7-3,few,CASSLGTGFSPLHF,TGTGCCAGCAGCTTAGGGACAGGTTTCTCACCCCTCCACTTT
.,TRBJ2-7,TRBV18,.,CASGSLSSYEQYF,TGTGCCAGCGGATCCCTAAGCTCCTACGAGCAGTACTTC
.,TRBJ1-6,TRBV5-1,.,CASSLEAGSMSPLHF,TGCGCCAGCAGCTTGGAGGCGGGATCCATGTCACCCCTCCACTTT
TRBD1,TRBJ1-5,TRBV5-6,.,CASSRGTGVQGNQPQHF,TGTGCCAGCAGCCGAGGAACAGGGGTACAGGGCAATCAGCCCCAGCATTTT
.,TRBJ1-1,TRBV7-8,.,CASSGPGGNIGNTEAFF,TGTGCCAGCAGCGGTCCAGGTGGGAATATTGGGAACACTGAAGCTTTCTTT
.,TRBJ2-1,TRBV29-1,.,CSVRRETYNEQFF,TGCAGCGTGCGCCGGGAAACCTACAATGAGCAGTTCTTC
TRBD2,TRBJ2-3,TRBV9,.,CASSSIAGGTDTQYF,TGTGCCAGCAGCAGCATAGCGGGAGGGACAGATACGCAGTATTTT
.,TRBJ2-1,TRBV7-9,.,CASSPLGSYNEQFF,TGTGCCAGCAGCCCCCTGGGCTCCTACAATGAGCAGTTCTTC
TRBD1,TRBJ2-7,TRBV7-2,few,CASSLEGDRGRRYEQYF,TGTGCCAGCAGCTTAGAGGGAGACAGGGGGAGAAGGTACGAGCAGTACTTC
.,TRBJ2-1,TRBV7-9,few,CASSIRGRGRNEQFF,TGTGCCAGCAGCATCCGGGGACGGGGGCGGAATGAGCAGTTCTTC
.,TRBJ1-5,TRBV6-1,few,CARTGSDDQPQHF,TGTGCCAGAACAGGGTCGGACGATCAGCCCCAGCATTTT
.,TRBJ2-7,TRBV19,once,CASSRSGYEQYF,TGTGCCAGTAGTAGGTCAGGCTACGAGCAGTACTTC
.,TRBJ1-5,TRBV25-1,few,CAQSPVGRGESNQPQHF,TGTGCCCAGAGCCCAGTGGGGCGGGGGGAAAGCAATCAGCCCCAGCATTTT
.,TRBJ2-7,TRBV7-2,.,CASSLGLPDEQYF,TGTGCCAGCAGCTTAGGACTACCAGACGAGCAGTACTTC
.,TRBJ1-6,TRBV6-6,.,CASMAENNSPLHF,TGTGCCAGCATGGCGGAGAATAATTCACCCCTCCACTTT